A selection of T cell receptor beta chains follows, all from one sample in a study of patients and donors after allogeneic stem cell transplantation. One entry per CDR3 protein results from TCRdb running MiXCR on the RT-PCR reads. This repertoire shows 150,000 to 200,000 distinct CDR3 sequences, approximately 30% found once; its top ten account for around 3.2%. Sequencing used blood, either unsorted or a sorted T cell fraction (not recorded which). These TCRs come from a human donor who was either an allogeneic HSCT recipient or a stem cell or donor lymphocyte infusion donor (not recorded which). It is not recorded whose cells these are; they may come from a transplant donor. Both conserved end residues are part of each CDR3. A D gene is named only where the DNA matches it firmly. The size entry is marked missing in some rows and otherwise reads once, few, many or a size class.

D gene	clone size	V gene	J gene	CDR3 protein	CDR3 DNA
.	.	TRBV6-5	TRBJ2-5	CASSYFGPPEETQYF	TGTGCCAGCAGTTACTTCGGACCCCCCGAAGAGACCCAGTACTTC
.	.	TRBV6-5	TRBJ2-4	CAVRALAKNIQYF	TGTGCGGTTCGGGCCTTAGCCAAAAACATTCAGTACTTC
.	few	TRBV6-2/TRBV6-3	TRBJ2-1	CASSEWNEQFF	TGTGCCAGCAGCGAGTGGAATGAGCAGTTCTTC
TRBD2	few	TRBV20-1	TRBJ2-6	CSAREGSGANVLTF	TGCAGTGCCCGGGAGGGGTCTGGGGCCAACGTCCTGACTTTC
.	.	TRBV5-1	TRBJ2-5	CASSFRQVTGAGETQYF	TGCGCCAGCAGCTTTAGGCAAGTGACGGGAGCCGGCGAGACCCAGTACTTC
.	.	TRBV29-1	TRBJ2-5	CSVEGHRKETQYF	TGCAGCGTTGAAGGACATCGGAAAGAGACCCAGTACTTC
.	.	TRBV5-1	TRBJ2-2	CASKTGSTGELFF	TGCGCCAGCAAAACAGGGAGCACCGGGGAGCTGTTTTTT
.	.	TRBV20-1	TRBJ2-3	CSTLGWSTDTQYF	TGCAGTACATTGGGTTGGAGCACAGATACGCAGTATTTT
.	.	TRBV5-1	TRBJ2-2	CASSLAAGANTGELFF	TGCGCCAGCAGCTTGGCGGCAGGGGCGAACACCGGGGAGCTGTTTTTT
TRBD1	.	TRBV2	TRBJ2-5	CATYPTGKETQYF	TGTGCCACTTACCCGACAGGGAAGGAGACCCAGTACTTC
TRBD1	few	TRBV15	TRBJ2-6	CATRERTGRTGANVLTF	TGTGCCACCAGAGAGAGGACAGGGAGAACCGGGGCCAACGTCCTGACTTTC
TRBD1	.	TRBV10-3	TRBJ2-7	CAGTAQATGEQYF	TGTGCCGGGACAGCGCAGGCTACTGGCGAGCAGTACTTC
.	.	TRBV25-1	TRBJ2-1	CASSGVRGGSYNEQFF	TGTGCCAGCAGTGGCGTGAGGGGTGGCTCCTACAATGAGCAGTTCTTC
TRBD1	few	TRBV6-2/TRBV6-3	TRBJ1-5	CASRSDRGLYQPQHF	TGTGCCAGCAGATCGGACAGGGGGCTGTATCAGCCCCAGCATTTT
.	.	TRBV4-3	TRBJ2-7	CASSLDRSFSYEQYF	TGCGCCAGCAGCCTTGACAGGTCTTTCTCCTACGAGCAGTACTTC
.	few	TRBV24-1	TRBJ2-2	CATSGSGSGNGELFF	TGTGCCACCAGTGGCTCAGGGTCGGGCAACGGGGAGCTGTTTTTT
TRBD2	.	TRBV12-3/TRBV12-4	TRBJ2-1	CASSGGTSGRDYNEQFF	TGTGCCAGCAGTGGGGGGACTAGCGGGAGAGATTACAATGAGCAGTTCTTC
.	few	TRBV5-1	TRBJ2-7	CASSLAPDRHEQYF	TGCGCCAGCAGCTTAGCACCTGACCGCCACGAGCAGTACTTC
TRBD2	.	TRBV6-2/TRBV6-3	TRBJ2-5	CTSRPGLAGVQETQYF	TGTACCAGCAGGCCCGGACTAGCGGGTGTCCAAGAGACCCAGTACTTC
TRBD1	.	TRBV4-3	TRBJ1-4	CASSHQRTGYEKLFF	TGCGCCAGCAGCCATCAAAGGACAGGGTACGAAAAACTGTTTTTT
.	many	TRBV29-1	TRBJ1-5	CSVRDAAEHF	TGCAGCGTCCGGGACGCAGCCGAGCATTTT
.	.	TRBV10-3	TRBJ2-1	CAISEPRGSGPIGGEQFF	TGTGCCATCAGTGAGCCGAGGGGATCCGGTCCCATCGGGGGTGAGCAGTTCTTC
.	.	TRBV6-6	TRBJ2-2	CASSNSRVAGELFF	TGTGCCAGCAGTAACTCCAGGGTCGCAGGGGAGCTGTTTTTT
.	few	TRBV6-2/TRBV6-3	TRBJ1-1	CAITASMNTEAFF	TGTGCCATCACGGCCTCAATGAACACTGAAGCTTTCTTT
.	.	TRBV27	TRBJ1-2	CASSFGGGSYGYTF	TGTGCCAGCAGTTTCGGGGGAGGTAGCTATGGCTACACCTTC
.	few	TRBV12-3/TRBV12-4	TRBJ1-5	CATREGGEPQHF	TGTGCCACCCGGGAGGGAGGTGAGCCCCAGCATTTT
.	.	TRBV28	TRBJ1-3	CASSLFQGTGNTIYF	TGTGCCAGCAGTTTGTTCCAGGGGACGGGAAACACCATATATTTT
TRBD1	many	TRBV5-5	TRBJ1-2	CASSFSGGDGYTF	TGTGCCAGCAGCTTCTCAGGGGGAGATGGCTACACCTTC
.	.	TRBV2	TRBJ2-7	CASSDGMGRTSSSYEQYF	TGTGCCAGCAGTGACGGGATGGGCCGTACCTCAAGCTCCTACGAGCAGTACTTC
.	.	TRBV4-3	TRBJ1-4	CASSQAPGLLNEKLFF	TGCGCCAGCAGCCAAGCACCCGGACTGCTAAATGAAAAACTGTTTTTT
.	.	TRBV27	TRBJ2-1	CASSRNGGLYNEQFF	TGTGCCAGCAGCAGAAACGGGGGCCTTTACAATGAGCAGTTCTTC
TRBD2	many	TRBV25-1	TRBJ2-3	CASIGLAGEGMDTQYF	TGTGCCAGCATCGGACTAGCGGGAGAGGGAATGGATACGCAGTATTTT
.	.	TRBV29-1	TRBJ1-2	CSVDRSLGHGYTF	TGCAGCGTTGACCGGTCCCTCGGCCATGGCTACACCTTC
TRBD2	few	TRBV4-3	TRBJ2-5	CASSQDRPSGQETQYF	TGCGCCAGCAGCCAAGATAGGCCTAGCGGCCAAGAGACCCAGTACTTC
.	many	TRBV7-9	TRBJ1-6	CASSLLGRGDSPLHF	TGTGCCAGCAGCTTACTTGGCAGAGGTGATTCACCCCTCCACTTT
.	.	TRBV4-2	TRBJ2-7	CASSQDGGHYEQYF	TGTGCCAGCAGCCAGGACGGAGGGCACTACGAGCAGTACTTC
TRBD1	few	TRBV18	TRBJ1-4	CASSPGQGDEKLFF	TGTGCCAGCTCACCAGGACAGGGGGATGAAAAACTGTTTTTT
.	many	TRBV4-2	TRBJ1-1	CASSPGGGRTEAFF	TGTGCCAGCAGCCCCGGGGGCGGGCGTACTGAAGCTTTCTTT
.	few	TRBV11-2	TRBJ1-1	CASSLRMNTEAFF	TGTGCCAGCAGCTTGAGAATGAACACTGAAGCTTTCTTT
.	.	TRBV5-1	TRBJ2-2	CASSLTGLNTGELFF	TGCGCCAGCAGCTTGACAGGCTTGAACACCGGGGAGCTGTTTTTT
.	.	TRBV28	TRBJ2-7	CASSLGGFSYEQYF	TGTGCCAGCAGTTTAGGGGGTTTTTCCTACGAGCAGTACTTC
.	.	TRBV7-7	TRBJ2-7	CASSLGEDSYEQYF	TGTGCTAGCAGCTTGGGGGAGGACTCCTACGAGCAGTACTTC
.	many	TRBV12-3/TRBV12-4	TRBJ1-6	CASSGLNSPLHF	TGTGCCAGCAGCGGTCTGAATTCACCCCTCCACTTT
.	few	TRBV12-3/TRBV12-4	TRBJ2-7	CATRQGGSYEQYF	TGTGCCACCAGGCAGGGGGGCTCCTACGAGCAGTACTTC
.	.	TRBV5-1	TRBJ2-7	CASSLIGSFIYEQYF	TGCGCCAGCAGCTTGATAGGTAGCTTCATCTACGAGCAGTACTTC